This T cell receptor beta chain was sequenced during a study of T cells in Graves' hyperthyroidism and ophthalmopathy. Study-level results: Most thyroid clonotypes expanded above 0.001 were also detected in blood.

Points on this clonotype: Its antigen is undetermined.

Diagnoses were made from clinical symptoms, serum measures (thyroxine and TRAb), thyroid ultrasound and orbital computed tomography. Using RNA transcripts as the source, TCR beta CDR3 regions were amplified. The HTBI primer set served for first-round RT-PCR of the TCR CDR3. TCRdb re-analysed the multiplex PCR reads in MiXCR, keeping a single row per CDR3 protein. The sample has about 510,000 distinct CDR3 sequences, 40% to 55% seen once. The V and J ends lost 4 bases and 3 bases respectively, with 13 bases between them. In germline, CDR1 is SQVTM, CDR2 ANQGSEA. This CDR3 has 13 amino acids. The chain links TRBV29-1 to TRBJ2-7; D is perhaps TRBD1 (5 bases). The material sequenced was peripheral blood or thyroid tissue (not recorded which). This TCR was sampled from an adult woman with Graves' disease, either hyperthyroidism or ophthalmopathy (not recorded which). CDR3: CSVVWGRVYEQYF. In DNA, the CDR3 is TGCAGCGTTGTTTGGGGCAGGGTCTACGAGCAGTACTTC.